The clone carrying this TCR beta chain was seen many times. The library targeted TCRbeta and was prepared with unique molecular identifiers. TCRdb used MiXCR to reprocess the PCR reads, holding one entry per CDR3 protein. The data show about 490,000 distinct CDR3 sequences, roughly a tenth seen once. The data are from a study of T-cell reconstitution after alpha-beta-depleted transplantation in children. The receptor was isolated from a child under 10 years old with inherited bone marrow failure, due to receive a stem cell transplant. Sequencing was performed on PBMCs, taken before TCRalphabeta/CD19-depleted stem cell transplant.

This CDR3 is CASTEGTSGFPIETQYF. CDR3 DNA: TGTGCCAGCACGGAGGGAACTAGCGGGTTCCCAATAGAGACCCAGTACTTC. J is TRBJ2-5 and V is TRBV5-6; 9 bases align to TRBD2. The germline CDR1 and CDR2 sequences are SGHDT and YYEEEE. This CDR3 is built from 17 residues. V lost 6 bases and J lost 4; bases outside the gene matches: 16.